The present T cell receptor beta chain was sequenced within a study of T-cell reconstitution after alpha-beta-depleted transplantation in children. This clonotype was counted ten times or more. The junction had 4 bases not matched to a gene; V was cut back by 5 bases and J by 2 bases. This CDR3 has 15 amino acids. Germline-derived CDR1 and CDR2 are LNHDA and SQIVND (reference sequence). Preparing the TCRbeta library involved the use of unique molecular identifiers. TCRdb ran MiXCR on the PCR reads and lists one entry per CDR3 protein. The sample contains fewer than 700,000 distinct CDR3 sequences, 13% of which appear only once.

This receptor was obtained from a male patient aged 5 to 17 who had a stem cell transplant for acute myeloid leukemia, so the T cells may come from the graft donor. The V call is TRBV19, the J call TRBJ2-3, with TRBD2 identical over 10 bases. The input for sequencing was PBMCs, mostly from graft donor cells, taken 360 days after TCRalphabeta/CD19-depleted stem cell transplant. The CDR3 DNA reads TGTGCCAGTAGTTGGACTAGCGGATTCACAGATACGCAGTATTTT. As protein: CASSWTSGFTDTQYF.